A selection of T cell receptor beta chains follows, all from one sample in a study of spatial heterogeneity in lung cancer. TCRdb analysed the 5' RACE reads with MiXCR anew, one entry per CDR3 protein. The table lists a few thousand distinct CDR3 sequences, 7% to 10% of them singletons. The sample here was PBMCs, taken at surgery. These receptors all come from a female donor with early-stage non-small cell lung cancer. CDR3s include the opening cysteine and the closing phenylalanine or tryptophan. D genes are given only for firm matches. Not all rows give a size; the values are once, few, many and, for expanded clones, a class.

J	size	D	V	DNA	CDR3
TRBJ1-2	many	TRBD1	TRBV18	TGTGCCAGCTCAAGACAGGGTGAAGATGGCTACACCTTC	CASSRQGEDGYTF
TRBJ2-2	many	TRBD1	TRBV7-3	TGTGCCAGCAGCTCGGGACAGGGACACACCGGGGAGCTGTTTTTT	CASSSGQGHTGELFF
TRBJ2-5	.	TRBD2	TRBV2	TGTGCCAGCAGTGTGATTCTAGCGGGGGGAGAGACCCAGTACTTC	CASSVILAGGETQYF
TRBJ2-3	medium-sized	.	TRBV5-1	TGCGCCAGCAGCTTGGTTTGGGCGGCTCCAGATACGCAGTATTTT	CASSLVWAAPDTQYF
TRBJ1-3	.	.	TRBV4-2	TGTGCCAGCAGCCAAGTTACCGTCAGGGGTTCTGGAAACACCATATATTTT	CASSQVTVRGSGNTIYF
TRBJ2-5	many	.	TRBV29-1	TGCAGCGTTGTAGCTGGGTCCAAGACCCAGTACTTC	CSVVAGSKTQYF
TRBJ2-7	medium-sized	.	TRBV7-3	TGTGCCAGCAGCTCGGGCCTCACCTACGAGCAGTACTTC	CASSSGLTYEQYF
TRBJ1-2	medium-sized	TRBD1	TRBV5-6	TGTGCCAGCAGCCCGGCTTCAGGGGGCCATAACTATGGCTACACCTTC	CASSPASGGHNYGYTF
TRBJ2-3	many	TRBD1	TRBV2	TGTGCCAGCAGTGCCGGGACAGGGCAGACAGATACGCAGTATTTT	CASSAGTGQTDTQYF
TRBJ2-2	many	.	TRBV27	TGTGCCAGCAGCCTTCCGGGGGCCGGGGAGCTGTTTTTT	CASSLPGAGELFF